These 28 T cell receptor beta chains came from one sample sequenced in a study of control samples from healthy donors and cancer patients. Here immunoSEQ multiplex PCR was the method, and the copy in TCRdb shows in-frame clones only, minus some. This table holds 54,000 or so clones, roughly 94% found once. Sequenced: blood. Source of these receptors: a man between 25 and 39 years old in good health.

This clone occurred once. V gene TRBV7-3 combines with J gene TRBJ2-2; D unclear. The V gene's germline CDR1 is SGHTA and CDR2 FQGTGA. This CDR3 has 16 amino acids. Deletions cut 1 base from V and 5 bases from J, with 14 bases between. Here the CDR3 reads CASSLNGLPETGELFF. The CDR3 coding sequence is TGTGCCAGCAGCTTAAATGGCCTCCCGGAAACCGGGGAGCTGTTTTTT.

V gene TRBV11-2 combines with J gene TRBJ2-7; no definite D call. The CDR3 length is 13 residues. Germline loops: CDR1 SGHAT, CDR2 FQNNGV. The germline V and J ends were trimmed by 1 base and 4 bases, with 8 bases remaining between them. The CDR3 spells CASSLGLGYEQYF. The CDR3, as DNA: TGTGCCAGCAGCTTAGGATTGGGATACGAGCAGTACTTC.

CDR3 DNA: TGCGCCAGCAGCTTCCGACTGAACACTGAAGCTTTCTTT. Translated: CASSFRLNTEAFF. The chain combines TRBV5-1 with TRBJ1-1; D gene uncertain. This CDR3 spans 13 amino acids. Germline-derived CDR1 and CDR2 are SGHRS and YFSETQ. The V end lost 2 bases, the J end lost 0 bases, and 5 bases lay between the germline ends.

The chain uses TRBV10-3 and TRBJ2-5; possible D gene TRBD1, 6 bases. Germline CDR1 ENHRY, CDR2 SYGVKD. The V and J ends lost 10 bases and 4 bases respectively, with 16 bases between them. CDR3 size: 13 residues. The CDR3 here is CASRGRDAETQYF. The CDR3 DNA reads TGTGCCAGCAGGGGCAGGGACGCAGAGACCCAGTACTTC.

The chain joins TRBV28 to TRBJ2-1; 9 nucleotides match TRBD2. CDR1 is MDHEN and CDR2 is SYDVKM in the germline V gene. CDR3 length: 15 amino acids. V lost 6 bases to trimming and J lost 3 bases; unmatched junction nucleotides: 6. Here the CDR3 reads CASRHKRGVYNEQFF. The CDR3 nucleotides read TGTGCCAGCAGACACAAGCGGGGGGTCTACAATGAGCAGTTCTTC.

In its sample, this clone was seen once. Relative to the germline gene, one junction end is altered; a read error may explain this. The chain combines TRBV7-7 with TRBJ2-3; D gene ambiguous. Germline V gene sequence: CDR1 SSHAT, CDR2 FNYEAQ (reference sequence). The CDR3 is 14 amino acids. CDR3 loop: CASSLASVIDTQYF. DNA for the CDR3: TGTGCTAGCAGCTTAGCTAGTGTGATAGATACGCAGTATTTT. Full variable domain (outside the CDR3, taken from reference TRBV7-7 and TRBJ2-3): GAGVSQSPRYKVTKRGQDVTLRCDPISSHATLYWYQQALGQGPEFLTYFNYEAQPDKSGLPSDRFSAERPEGSISTLTIQRTEQRDSAMYRCASSLASVIDTQYFGPGTRLTVL.

This clone was observed once. This CDR3 reads CASSLGQGSNQPQHF. As DNA, the CDR3 is TGTGCCAGCTCACTTGGACAGGGTAGCAATCAGCCCCAGCATTTT. The gene calls are TRBV18 and TRBJ1-5, with 8 bases that match TRBD1. Germline loops: CDR1 KGHSH, CDR2 LQKENI. V shed 4 bases and J 0 bases; nucleotides not matched to a gene: 2. The CDR3 is 15 residues long.

The chain uses TRBV7-8 and TRBJ1-1; D is unresolved. Germline V CDR1 and CDR2: SGHVS, FQNEAQ. With 1 base removed from V and 5 bases from J, the gap between germline ends came to 17 bases. This CDR3 is 16 amino acids long. The CDR3 nucleotides read TGTGCCAGCAGCTTAGTATCCGGGGAGGTAAGGACTGAAGCTTTCTTT. Translation gives CASSLVSGEVRTEAFF.

The J gene is TRBJ2-7, the V gene TRBV29-1; the D is unclear. V was pared by 1 base and J by 3 bases, with 4 bases between. CDR1 and CDR2 (germline): SQVTM, ANQGSEA. This CDR3 is 11 amino acids long. In DNA form, the CDR3 reads TGCAGCGTTGAAGCCGACTACGAGCAGTACTTC. Its protein product is CSVEADYEQYF.

The V gene is TRBV6-4, the J gene TRBJ2-1; 7 bases fit TRBD2. The V gene's germline CDR1 is MRHNA and CDR2 SNTAGT. With V trimmed by 0 bases and J by 7 bases, 6 bases remained unmatched. CDR3 size: 15 residues. The CDR3 reads CASSDSAGAGNEQFF. CDR3 in DNA: TGTGCCAGCAGTGACTCTGCGGGAGCGGGGAATGAGCAGTTCTTC.

This clone was seen only once. This chain joins TRBV5-4 and TRBJ1-2; D gene uncertain. CDR3 length: 14 amino acids. The germline V gene encodes CDR1 SGHNT and CDR2 YYREEE (reference sequence). The ends were cut back, 1 base at V and 4 bases at J, with 11 bases in the middle. The CDR3, as DNA: TGTGCCAGCAGCTTGAAGGACGGGGTCTATGGCTACACCTTC. This gives the protein CASSLKDGVYGYTF.

V usage is TRBV30 and J usage is TRBJ1-5; 8 bases map to TRBD1. From germline, CDR1 is GTSNPN and CDR2 SVGIG (reference sequence). After removal of 5 bases from V and 1 base from J, the junction contained 7 bases not matched to a gene. The CDR3 is made up of 15 amino acids. The CDR3 sequence is CAWQGAGGSNQPQHF. The CDR3 DNA reads TGTGCCTGGCAGGGGGCGGGGGGCAGCAATCAGCCCCAGCATTTT. The full variable domain, in which reference TRBV30 and TRBJ1-5 provide the parts outside the CDR3, is SQTIHQWPATLVQPVGSPLSLECTVEGTSNPNLYWYRQAAGRGLQLLFYSVGIGQISSEVPQNLSASRPQDRQFILSSKKLLLSDSGFYLCAWQGAGGSNQPQHFGDGTRLSIL.

The rearrangement uses TRBV19 and TRBJ2-5; the D gene is possibly TRBD2 (6 bases). Per germline, CDR1 LNHDA and CDR2 SQIVND (reference sequence). V was pared by 5 bases and J by 5 bases, with 15 bases between. This CDR3 contains 14 residues. The chain's CDR3 is CASSPGPRGETQYF. In nucleotides, the CDR3 is TGTGCCAGTAGTCCGGGACCCCGGGGGGAGACCCAGTACTTC.

J is TRBJ2-7 and V is TRBV4-3, with D perhaps assigned TRBD1 or TRBD2 (5 bases each). Germline loops: CDR1 LGHNA, CDR2 YSLEER. This CDR3 is 19 amino acids long. V lost 3 bases to trimming and J lost 4 bases, with 28 bases between them. The CDR3 protein is CASSQIWEQLSGRPYEQYF. CDR3 nucleotide sequence: TGCGCCAGCAGCCAGATTTGGGAACAACTCTCGGGGCGGCCTTACGAGCAGTACTTC.

The J gene is TRBJ2-7, the V gene TRBV7-3, with TRBD2 matching 9 bases. The germline CDR1 and CDR2 sequences are SGHTA and FQGTGA. This CDR3 contains 16 residues. V trimming: 1 base; J trimming: 6 bases; junction bases outside the gene matches: 10. Written as DNA, the CDR3 is TGTGCCAGCAGCTTAAGTTCAGCGGGAGGTTATGGCGAGCAGTACTTC. Translating it yields CASSLSSAGGYGEQYF.

V gene TRBV28 combines with J gene TRBJ1-1; 8 bases are shared with TRBD1. The junction had 5 bases not matched to a gene; V was cut back by 3 bases and J by 2 bases. CDR3 length: 15 amino acids. Looked up from germline, CDR1 is MDHEN and CDR2 is SYDVKM. This chain's CDR3 is CASSFQGALNTEAFF. Here the CDR3 DNA reads TGTGCCAGCAGTTTCCAGGGGGCCCTTAACACTGAAGCTTTCTTT.

This chain links TRBV29-1 with TRBJ2-3; the D call may be TRBD1 or TRBD2 (5 bases each). CDR1 and CDR2 (germline): SQVTM, ANQGSEA. Deletions cut 0 bases from V and 5 bases from J, with 15 bases between. The CDR3 has 15 amino acids. The CDR3 DNA sequence: TGCAGCGTTGAAGATCAGGAGAGGGACCGAGATACGCAGTATTTT. Translation gives CSVEDQERDRDTQYF.

The CDR3: CASSSTGSSPLHF. For the CDR3, the DNA is TGTGCCAGCAGTTCCACAGGGAGTTCACCCCTCCACTTT. This chain uses TRBV6-5 with TRBJ1-6, with D perhaps TRBD1 (6 bases). Trimming removed 4 bases at V and 9 bases at J, with 10 bases between. The germline CDR1 and CDR2 sequences are MNHEY and SVGAGI. This CDR3 region has 13 residues.

Concerning this clone: This same CDR3 is encoded by further DNA sequences in the sample. The rearrangement links TRBV6-1 to TRBJ1-5; unclear D gene. V lost 1 base and J lost 4, with 8 bases in between. The CDR3 spans 14 residues. Per the germline V gene, CDR1 is MNHNS and CDR2 is SASEGT. The chain's CDR3 is CASSEGTENQPQHF. The CDR3 DNA is TGTGCCAGCAGTGAAGGGACGGAGAATCAGCCCCAGCATTTT.

J is TRBJ2-7 and V is TRBV4-1, with 11 bases that match TRBD2. With V trimmed by 1 base and J by 0 bases, 5 bases remained unmatched. Germline V CDR1 and CDR2: MGHRA, YSYEKL. This CDR3 contains 17 residues. The CDR3 loop reads CASSQATGTSGSYEQYF. The CDR3 coding sequence is TGCGCCAGCAGCCAAGCTACAGGGACTAGCGGCTCCTACGAGCAGTACTTC.

This chain joins TRBV7-8 and TRBJ2-4; TRBD2 aligns across 9 bases. V trimming: 5 bases; J trimming: 7 bases; junction bases outside the gene matches: 6. Germline V gene data show CDR1 as SGHVS and CDR2 as FQNEAQ. This CDR3 comprises 14 residues. The CDR3 coding sequence is TGTGCCAGCAGCCGTAGCGGGAGAGGGAACATTCAGTACTTC. Translating it yields CASSRSGRGNIQYF.

Of note for this clone: A read error may produce the germline difference seen at one junction end. The J gene is TRBJ1-2, the V gene TRBV11-2; D is unclear. This CDR3 spans 15 amino acids. CDR1 and CDR2 (germline): SGHAT, FQNNGV. This CDR3 is CASSLERSTLYGYTF. CDR3 in DNA: TGTGCCAGCAGTTTAGAAAGATCGACCCTGTATGGCTACACCTTC.

The chain couples TRBV6-1 to TRBJ2-1, with TRBD2 as a possible D gene (6 bases). The CDR3 runs 16 residues. V gave up 4 bases and J gave up 0 bases, with 13 bases separating them. The germline CDR1 and CDR2 sequences are MNHNS and SASEGT. The CDR3 DNA reads as TGTGCCAGCAGTGTTCTAGCGAATCCCTCCTACAATGAGCAGTTCTTC. Residues: CASSVLANPSYNEQFF.

The chain employs TRBV18 and TRBJ1-4; D gene ambiguous. Germline V gene sequence: CDR1 KGHSH, CDR2 LQKENI. The ends were cut back, 2 bases at V and 5 bases at J, with 12 bases in the middle. The CDR3 covers 15 residues. CDR3 residues: CASSPLPRPNEKLFF. The CDR3 region has the DNA TGTGCCAGCTCACCATTACCCAGGCCAAATGAAAAACTGTTTTTT.

The V call is TRBV30, the J call TRBJ1-3; D unresolved. Germline CDR1 is GTSNPN and CDR2 is SVGIG (reference sequence). The CDR3 spans 15 residues. With 4 bases removed from V and 2 bases from J, the gap between germline ends came to 15 bases. CDR3 nucleotide sequence: TGTGCCTGGACCCTCGGGTCGCAGCCTGGAAACACCATATATTTT. It codes for CAWTLGSQPGNTIYF.

The V gene is TRBV15, the J gene TRBJ2-1; 11 positions agree with TRBD2. CDR1 and CDR2 (germline): LNHNV, YYDKDF (reference sequence). The CDR3 has 16 amino acids. J was trimmed by 7 bases and V by 1 base; bases with no gene match: 6. For the CDR3, the DNA is TGTGCCACCAGCAGAGGCACTAGCGGGAGTGGGAATGAGCAGTTCTTC. Residues: CATSRGTSGSGNEQFF.

The chain is built from TRBV2 and TRBJ1-1, with TRBD1 as a possible D gene (6 bases). The CDR3 is 15 amino acids. Deletions cut 7 bases from V and 0 bases from J, with 15 bases between. CDR1 is SNHLY, CDR2 FYNNEI, per germline. Written as DNA, the CDR3 is TGTGCCAGCACAAGACAGGTTGGGATGAACACTGAAGCTTTCTTT. This gives the protein CASTRQVGMNTEAFF.

This clone was recorded once. This sequence joins TRBV11-2 and TRBJ2-5; perhaps TRBD2 as D (7 bases). Trimming pared 5 bases from V and 2 bases from J, leaving 18 bases between. CDR3 size: 16 residues. Germline CDR1 SGHAT, CDR2 FQNNGV. The DNA for the CDR3 is TGTGCCAGCAGCACACTTAGGGGGGGTGGACAAGAGACCCAGTACTTC. Its translation is CASSTLRGGGQETQYF.